This T cell receptor beta chain appears in the sequencing data of a study of control samples from healthy donors and cancer patients. Method: immunoSEQ multiplex PCR; TCRdb's copy keeps in-frame clones and lacks some. The table has 170,000 or so clones, under 95% seen once. Deletions cut 0 bases from V and 5 bases from J, with 13 bases between. Looked up from germline, CDR1 is SGHVS and CDR2 is FQNEAQ. The CDR3 is 16 residues long. The chain uses TRBV7-8 and TRBJ1-4; D is perhaps TRBD1 (5 bases). This clonotype was obtained from a woman younger than 30 in good health. Input material: blood. CDR3 loop: CASSLAGGLQNEKLFF. Here the CDR3 DNA reads TGTGCCAGCAGCTTAGCGGGGGGACTGCAAAATGAAAAACTGTTTTTT.